This T cell receptor (beta chain) is from a study of T cell clonality in common variable immunodeficiency. This clone was counted many times. The antigen is not known. The junction departs from germline at one end; a sequencing error may be responsible. Clones were sequenced by immunoSEQ multiplex PCR, and TCRdb holds only the in-frame ones, with some missing. This sample has about 26,000 clones, each found more than once. Study-wide findings and caveats: Common variable immunodeficiency TCR beta sequences reportedly had fewer deletions and N-nucleotide insertions.

The sample consisted of peripheral blood mononuclear cells. The sequence was obtained from a human donor with common variable immunodeficiency.

The CDR3 sequence: CASSQDTGGAEAFF. CDR3 bases read: TGCGCCAGCAGCCAAGATACAGGGGGAGCCGAA. This chain uses TRBV4-2 with TRBJ1-1; TRBD1 agrees at 8 bases. The CDR3 end is not reached by the read, which stops 3 residues before it; the germline J gene fills it in. The germline V gene has CDR1 LGHNA and CDR2 YNFKEQ. The CDR3 is 14 amino acids.